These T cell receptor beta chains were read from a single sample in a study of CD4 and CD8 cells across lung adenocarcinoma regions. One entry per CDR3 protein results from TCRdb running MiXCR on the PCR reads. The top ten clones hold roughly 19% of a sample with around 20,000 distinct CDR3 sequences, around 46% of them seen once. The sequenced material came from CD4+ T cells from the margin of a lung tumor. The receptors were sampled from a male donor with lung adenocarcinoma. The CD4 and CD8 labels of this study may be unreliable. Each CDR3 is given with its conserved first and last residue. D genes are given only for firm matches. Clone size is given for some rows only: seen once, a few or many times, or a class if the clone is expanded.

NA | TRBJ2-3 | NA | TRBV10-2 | CGSTGLGAENMQYF | TGCGGCAGCACGGGGCTGGGAGCCGAAAATATGCAGTATTTC
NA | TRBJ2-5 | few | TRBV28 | CASSPRDGQETQYF | TGTGCCAGCAGTCCTCGGGACGGTCAAGAGACCCAGTACTTC
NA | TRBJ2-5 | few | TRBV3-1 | CASSQRTGGRQETQYF | TGTGCCAGCAGCCAGAGGACGGGGGGCAGGCAGGAGACCCAGTACTTC
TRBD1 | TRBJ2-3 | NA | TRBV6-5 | CASSLLGGRAPETQYF | TGTGCCAGCAGCTTACTAGGGGGCCGTGCCCCAGAGACGCAGTATTTT
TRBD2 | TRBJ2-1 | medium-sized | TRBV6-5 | CASSYSLAGVYNEQFF | TGTGCCAGCAGTTACTCTCTAGCGGGAGTCTACAATGAGCAGTTCTTC
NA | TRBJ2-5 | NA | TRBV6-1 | CARGDGGGKEETQYF | TGTGCCAGGGGGGACGGGGGCGGGAAGGAAGAGACCCAGTACTTT
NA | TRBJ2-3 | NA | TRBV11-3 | CASSSSGGWDTQYF | TGTGCCAGCAGCTCCAGCGGAGGGTGGGATACGCAGTATTTT
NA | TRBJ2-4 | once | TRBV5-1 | CASSYRNIQYF | TGCGCCAGCAGCTACCGGAACATTCAGTACTTC
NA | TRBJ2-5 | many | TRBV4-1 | CASSQPMETQYF | TGCGCCAGCAGCCAACCCATGGAGACCCAGTACTTC
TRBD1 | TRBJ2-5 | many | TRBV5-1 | CASSLLGQGREQYF | TGCGCCAGCAGCTTGTTGGGACAGGGGCGGGAGCAGTACTTC
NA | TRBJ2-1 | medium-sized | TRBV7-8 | CASSLRRRLYNEQFF | TGTGCCAGCAGCTTACGGCGCCGGCTCTACAATGAGCAGTTCTTC
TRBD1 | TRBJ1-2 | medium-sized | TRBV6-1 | CASSNLPGQGLYGYTF | TGTGCCAGCAGCAACCTTCCGGGACAGGGCCTTTATGGCTACACCTTC
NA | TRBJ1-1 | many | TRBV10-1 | CASSPDTSNTEAFF | TGCGCCAGCAGCCCGGACACCTCGAACACTGAAGCTTTCTTT
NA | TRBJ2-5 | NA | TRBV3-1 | CASGQAVSSETQYF | TGTGCCAGCGGCCAGGCCGTGTCCTCGGAGACCCAGTACTTC
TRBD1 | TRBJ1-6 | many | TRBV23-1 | CASSQETDRGGSPLHF | TGCGCCAGCAGTCAAGAGACCGACAGGGGAGGTTCACCCCTCCACTTT
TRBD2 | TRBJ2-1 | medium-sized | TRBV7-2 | CASSSAGTRSYNEQFF | TGTGCCAGCAGCTCAGCCGGGACTAGATCATACAATGAGCAGTTCTTC
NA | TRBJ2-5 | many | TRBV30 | CAWSYSKGETQYF | TGTGCCTGGAGTTACTCAAAAGGGGAGACCCAGTACTTC
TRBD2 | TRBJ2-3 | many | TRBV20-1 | CSARGPIAGGLTDTQYF | TGCAGTGCTAGGGGACCCATAGCGGGAGGCCTCACAGATACGCAGTATTTT
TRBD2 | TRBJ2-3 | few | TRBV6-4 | CASSLTAASGGSGTDTQYF | TGTGCCAGCAGTCTCACGGCGGCTAGCGGGGGATCGGGCACAGATACGCAGTATTTT
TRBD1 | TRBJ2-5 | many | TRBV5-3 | CARTLRDRVYQETQYF | TGTGCCAGAACACTCCGGGACAGGGTCTACCAAGAGACCCAGTACTTC
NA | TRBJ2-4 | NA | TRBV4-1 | CASSGLGRAAKNIQYF | TGCGCCAGCAGCGGCCTGGGGCGAGCCGCCAAAAACATTCAGTATTTC
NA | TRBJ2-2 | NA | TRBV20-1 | CSARPPWTYTGELFF | TGCAGTGCTCGGCCACCTTGGACCTACACCGGGGAGCTGTTTTTT
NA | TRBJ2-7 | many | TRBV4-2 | CASSQDQAGFNYEQYF | TGTGCCAGCAGCCAAGATCAAGCGGGTTTTAATTACGAGCAGTACTTC
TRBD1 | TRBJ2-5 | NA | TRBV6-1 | CAGGEGGRGQETQYF | TGTGCCGGGGGTGAAGGGGGCCGGGGCCAAGAGACGCAGTACTTT
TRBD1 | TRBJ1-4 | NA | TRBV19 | CASLGQGLYATNEKLFF | TGTGCCAGCCTCGGACAGGGTCTTTATGCAACTAATGAAAAACTGTTTTTT
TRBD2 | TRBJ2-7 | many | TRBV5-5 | CASSPGLAGAYNEQYF | TGTGCCAGCAGCCCCGGACTAGCGGGGGCCTACAATGAGCAGTACTTC
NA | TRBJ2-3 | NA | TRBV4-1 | CASGTAGAGRETQYF | TGCGCCAGCGGCACGGCGGGCGCGGGCCGGGAGACCCAGTATTTC
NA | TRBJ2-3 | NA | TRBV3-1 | CASSQDPAGKGADTQYF | TGTGCCAGCAGCCAAGATCCGGCGGGCAAGGGTGCAGATACGCAGTATTTT
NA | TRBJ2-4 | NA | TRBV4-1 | CASSGLGRAVRDMQYF | TGCGCCAGCAGCGGCCTAGGGCGAGCCGTCAGGGATATGCAGTACTTC